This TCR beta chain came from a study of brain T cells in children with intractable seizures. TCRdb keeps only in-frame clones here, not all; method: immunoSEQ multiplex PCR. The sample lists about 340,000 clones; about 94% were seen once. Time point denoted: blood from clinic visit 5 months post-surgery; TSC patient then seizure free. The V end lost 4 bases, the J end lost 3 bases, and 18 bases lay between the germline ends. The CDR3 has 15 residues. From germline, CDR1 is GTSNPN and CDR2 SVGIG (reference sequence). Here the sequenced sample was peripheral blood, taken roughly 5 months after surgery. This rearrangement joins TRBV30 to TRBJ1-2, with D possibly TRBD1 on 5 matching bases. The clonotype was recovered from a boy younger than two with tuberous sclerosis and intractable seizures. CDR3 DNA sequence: TGTGCCTGGAAACATGCGCAAGGGGCCTACTATGGCTACACCTTC. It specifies CAWKHAQGAYYGYTF. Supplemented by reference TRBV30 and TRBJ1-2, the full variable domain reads SQTIHQWPATLVQPVGSPLSLECTVEGTSNPNLYWYRQAAGRGLQLLFYSVGIGQISSEVPQNLSASRPQDRQFILSSKKLLLSDSGFYLCAWKHAQGAYYGYTFGSGTRLTVV.